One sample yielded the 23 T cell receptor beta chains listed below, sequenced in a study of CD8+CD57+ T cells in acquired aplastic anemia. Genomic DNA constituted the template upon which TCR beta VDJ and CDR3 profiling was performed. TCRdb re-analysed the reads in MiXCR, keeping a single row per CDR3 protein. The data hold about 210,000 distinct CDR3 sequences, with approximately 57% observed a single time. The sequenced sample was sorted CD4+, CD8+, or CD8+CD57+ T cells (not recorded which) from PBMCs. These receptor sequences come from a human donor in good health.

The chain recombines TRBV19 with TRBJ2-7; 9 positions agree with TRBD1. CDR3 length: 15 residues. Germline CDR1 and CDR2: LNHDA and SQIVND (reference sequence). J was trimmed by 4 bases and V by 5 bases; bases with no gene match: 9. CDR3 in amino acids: CASSPGQGKKYEQYF. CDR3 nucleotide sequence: TGTGCCAGTAGTCCTGGACAGGGGAAGAAGTACGAGCAGTACTTC.

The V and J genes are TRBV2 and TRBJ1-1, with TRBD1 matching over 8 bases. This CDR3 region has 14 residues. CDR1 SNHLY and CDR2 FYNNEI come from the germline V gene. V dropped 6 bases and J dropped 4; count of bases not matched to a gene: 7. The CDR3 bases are TGTGCCAGCAGGCGGGGGCAGGGGGCCACTGAAGCTTTCTTT. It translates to CASRRGQGATEAFF.

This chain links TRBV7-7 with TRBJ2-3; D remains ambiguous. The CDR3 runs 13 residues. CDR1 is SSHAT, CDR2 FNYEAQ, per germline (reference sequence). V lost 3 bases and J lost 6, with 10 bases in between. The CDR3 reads CASSLSLVDTQYF. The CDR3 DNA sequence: TGTGCCAGCAGCTTGAGTCTGGTGGATACGCAGTATTTT.

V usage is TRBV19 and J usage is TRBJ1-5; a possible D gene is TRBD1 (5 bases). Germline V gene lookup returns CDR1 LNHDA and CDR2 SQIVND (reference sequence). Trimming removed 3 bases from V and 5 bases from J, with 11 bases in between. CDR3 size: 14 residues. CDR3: CASSIRWGYQPQHF. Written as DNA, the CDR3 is TGTGCCAGTAGTATTAGGTGGGGGTATCAGCCCCAGCATTTT.

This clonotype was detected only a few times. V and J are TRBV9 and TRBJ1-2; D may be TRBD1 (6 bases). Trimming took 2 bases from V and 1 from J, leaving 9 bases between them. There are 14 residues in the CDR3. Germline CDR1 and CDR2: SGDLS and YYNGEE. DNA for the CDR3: TGTGCCAGCAGCGTCGAGGGGGGTAACTATGGCTACACCTTC. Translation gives CASSVEGGNYGYTF.

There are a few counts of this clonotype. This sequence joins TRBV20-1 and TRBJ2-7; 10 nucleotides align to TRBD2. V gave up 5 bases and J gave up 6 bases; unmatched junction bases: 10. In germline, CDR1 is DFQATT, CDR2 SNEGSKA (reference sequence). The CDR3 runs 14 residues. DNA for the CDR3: TGCAGTGCTCGATCTAGCGGGAGTGGAATCGAGCAGTACTTC. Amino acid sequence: CSARSSGSGIEQYF.

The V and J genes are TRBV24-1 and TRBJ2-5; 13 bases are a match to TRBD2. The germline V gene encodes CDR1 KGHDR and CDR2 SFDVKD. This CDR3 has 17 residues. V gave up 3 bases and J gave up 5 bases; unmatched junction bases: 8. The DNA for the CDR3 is TGTGCCACCAGTGATAACGGACTAGCGGGAGCAGGGGAGACCCAGTACTTC. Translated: CATSDNGLAGAGETQYF.

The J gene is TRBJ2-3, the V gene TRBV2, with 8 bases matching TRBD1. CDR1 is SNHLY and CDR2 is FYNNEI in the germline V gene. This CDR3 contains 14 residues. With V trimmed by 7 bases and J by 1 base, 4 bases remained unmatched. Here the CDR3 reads CASIWGQGTDTQYF. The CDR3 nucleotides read TGTGCCAGCATATGGGGACAGGGCACAGATACGCAGTATTTT.

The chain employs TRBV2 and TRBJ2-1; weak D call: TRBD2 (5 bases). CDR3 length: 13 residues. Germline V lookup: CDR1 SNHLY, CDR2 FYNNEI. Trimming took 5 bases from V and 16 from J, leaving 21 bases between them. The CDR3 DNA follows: TGTGCCAGCAGTCCTCTCACCCGGGAAAGGTTATTCTTC. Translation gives CASSPLTRERLFF.

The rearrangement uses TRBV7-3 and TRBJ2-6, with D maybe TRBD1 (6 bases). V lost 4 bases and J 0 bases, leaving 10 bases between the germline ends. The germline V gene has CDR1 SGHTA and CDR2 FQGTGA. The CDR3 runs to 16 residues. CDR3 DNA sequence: TGTGCCAGCAGCTCTGGGACACTCTCTGGGGCCAACGTCCTGACTTTC. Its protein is CASSSGTLSGANVLTF.

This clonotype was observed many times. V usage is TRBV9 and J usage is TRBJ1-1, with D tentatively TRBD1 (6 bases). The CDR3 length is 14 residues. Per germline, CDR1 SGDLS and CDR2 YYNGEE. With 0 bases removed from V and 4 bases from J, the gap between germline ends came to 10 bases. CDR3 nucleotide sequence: TGTGCCAGCAGCGTAGACGGAGGGGGCACTGAAGCTTTCTTT. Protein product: CASSVDGGGTEAFF.

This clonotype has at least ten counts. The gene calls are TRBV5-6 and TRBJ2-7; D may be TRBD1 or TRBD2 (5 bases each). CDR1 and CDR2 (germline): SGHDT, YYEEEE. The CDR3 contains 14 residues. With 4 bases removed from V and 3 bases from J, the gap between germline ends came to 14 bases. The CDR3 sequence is CASSPEGISYEQYF. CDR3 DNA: TGTGCCAGCAGCCCCGAGGGGATAAGCTACGAGCAGTACTTC.

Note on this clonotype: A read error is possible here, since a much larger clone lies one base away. The CDR3, as DNA: TGTGCCACCAGTAACTCCCCAGGGCAAAAACTGTTTTTT. The encoded protein is CATSNSPGQKLFF. The rearrangement joins TRBV24-1 to TRBJ1-4; perhaps TRBD1 as D (5 bases). V was cut by 6 bases and J by 9 bases, with 13 bases left in between. This CDR3 region has 13 residues. Germline CDR1 reads KGHDR; CDR2 reads SFDVKD.

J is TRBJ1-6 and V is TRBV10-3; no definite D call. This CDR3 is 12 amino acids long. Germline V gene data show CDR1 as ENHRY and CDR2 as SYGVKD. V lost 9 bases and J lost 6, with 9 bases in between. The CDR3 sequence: CAIRAANSPLHF. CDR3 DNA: TGTGCCATACGGGCCGCTAATTCACCCCTCCACTTT.

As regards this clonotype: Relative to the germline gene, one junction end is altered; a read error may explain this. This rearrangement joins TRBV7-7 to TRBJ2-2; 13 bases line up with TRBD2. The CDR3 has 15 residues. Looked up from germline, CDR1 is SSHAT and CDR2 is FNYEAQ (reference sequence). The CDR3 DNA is TGTGCTAGCAGCAGGACTAGCGGGAGAACCGGGGAGCTGTTTTTT. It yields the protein CASSRTSGRTGELFF.

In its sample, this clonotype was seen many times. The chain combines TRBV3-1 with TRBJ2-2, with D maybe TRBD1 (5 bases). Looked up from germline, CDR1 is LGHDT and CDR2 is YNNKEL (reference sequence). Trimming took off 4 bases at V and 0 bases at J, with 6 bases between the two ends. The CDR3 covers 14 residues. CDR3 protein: CASSLTANTGELFF. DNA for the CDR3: TGTGCCAGCAGCCTGACAGCGAACACCGGGGAGCTGTTTTTT.

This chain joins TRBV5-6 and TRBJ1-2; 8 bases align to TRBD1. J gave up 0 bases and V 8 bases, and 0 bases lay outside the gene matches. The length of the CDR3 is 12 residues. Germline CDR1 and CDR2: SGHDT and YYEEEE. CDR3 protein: CARQGANYGYTF. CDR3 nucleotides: TGTGCCAGACAGGGGGCTAACTATGGCTACACCTTC.

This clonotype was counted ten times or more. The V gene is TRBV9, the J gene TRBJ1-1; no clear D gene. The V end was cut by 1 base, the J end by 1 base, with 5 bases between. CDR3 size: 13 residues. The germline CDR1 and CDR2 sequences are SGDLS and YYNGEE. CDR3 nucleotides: TGTGCCAGCAGCGTAACAGAGAACACTGAAGCTTTCTTT. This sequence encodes CASSVTENTEAFF.

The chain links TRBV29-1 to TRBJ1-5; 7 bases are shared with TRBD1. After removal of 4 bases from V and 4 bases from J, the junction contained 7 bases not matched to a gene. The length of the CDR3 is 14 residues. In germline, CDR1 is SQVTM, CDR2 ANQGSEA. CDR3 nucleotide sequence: TGCAGCGTTGTGACAGGGCTGGTGAATCAGCCCCAGCATTTT. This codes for CSVVTGLVNQPQHF.

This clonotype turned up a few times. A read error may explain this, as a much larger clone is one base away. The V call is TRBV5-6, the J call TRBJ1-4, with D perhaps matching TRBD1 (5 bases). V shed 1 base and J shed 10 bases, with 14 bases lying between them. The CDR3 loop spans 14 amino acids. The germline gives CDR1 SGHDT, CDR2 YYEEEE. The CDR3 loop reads CASSLSGADGKLFF. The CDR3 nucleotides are TGTGCCAGCAGCTTGTCTGGGGCCGATGGAAAACTGTTTTTT.

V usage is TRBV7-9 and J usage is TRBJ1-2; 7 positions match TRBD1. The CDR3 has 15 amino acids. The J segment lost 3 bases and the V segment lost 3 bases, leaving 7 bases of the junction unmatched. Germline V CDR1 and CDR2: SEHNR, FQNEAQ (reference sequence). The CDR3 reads CASSFREGADYGYTF. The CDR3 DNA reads TGTGCCAGCAGCTTTCGAGAGGGGGCAGACTATGGCTACACCTTC.

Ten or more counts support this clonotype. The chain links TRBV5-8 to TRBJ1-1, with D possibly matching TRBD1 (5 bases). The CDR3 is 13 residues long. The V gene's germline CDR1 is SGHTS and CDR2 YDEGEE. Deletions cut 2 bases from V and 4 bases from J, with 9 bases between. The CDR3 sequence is CASSFRASTEAFF. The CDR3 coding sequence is TGTGCCAGCAGCTTCAGGGCAAGCACTGAAGCTTTCTTT.

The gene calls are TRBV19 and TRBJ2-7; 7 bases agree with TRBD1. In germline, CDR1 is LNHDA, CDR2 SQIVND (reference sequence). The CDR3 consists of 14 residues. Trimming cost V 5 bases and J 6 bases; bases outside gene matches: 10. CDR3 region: CASSPSAQGLEQYF. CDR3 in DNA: TGTGCCAGTAGTCCCTCAGCACAGGGGCTCGAGCAGTACTTC.